This is a list of T cell receptor beta chains from one sample in a study of blood T cells in healthy people across ages. Each CDR3 protein gets one entry after TCRdb re-called the 5' RACE reads with MiXCR. This sample has 800,000 to 950,000 distinct CDR3 sequences, with almost 30% found just once. The same data also went into a second study, on T cells of mothers and their children.

Sequenced: blood. Every receptor here comes from a woman in her forties in good health. The conserved cysteine and the conserved F or W are not part of the CDR3 here.

CDR3: ASGLQGAINEQY; J: TRBJ2-5; V: TRBV2
CDR3: ASGLRGSSYNEQF; J: TRBJ2-1; V: TRBV6-6
CDR3: ASRHPGLEKLF; J: TRBJ1-4; V: TRBV28
CDR3: ASSLRVTVRDTQY; J: TRBJ2-3; V: TRBV11-1
CDR3: ASSRTRGSIDTQY; J: TRBJ2-3; V: TRBV4-3
CDR3: ASSHLPGGEGTQY; J: TRBJ2-5; V: TRBV12-1
CDR3: AGSPPGLGNEKLF; J: TRBJ1-4; V: TRBV5-1
CDR3: ASSQVGDPYGYT; J: TRBJ1-2; V: TRBV4-3
CDR3: ASSESERGGYEQY; J: TRBJ2-7; V: TRBV25-1
CDR3: ASRMGGNEQF; J: TRBJ2-1; V: TRBV7-2
CDR3: ASSLDRTVGTGELF; J: TRBJ2-2; V: TRBV5-1
CDR3: ASSPRQIFGTNEKLF; J: TRBJ1-4; V: TRBV12-3/TRBV12-4
CDR3: ASSLEQGRLYEQY; J: TRBJ2-7; V: TRBV7-2
CDR3: ASSSPGLLTDTQY; J: TRBJ2-3; V: TRBV28